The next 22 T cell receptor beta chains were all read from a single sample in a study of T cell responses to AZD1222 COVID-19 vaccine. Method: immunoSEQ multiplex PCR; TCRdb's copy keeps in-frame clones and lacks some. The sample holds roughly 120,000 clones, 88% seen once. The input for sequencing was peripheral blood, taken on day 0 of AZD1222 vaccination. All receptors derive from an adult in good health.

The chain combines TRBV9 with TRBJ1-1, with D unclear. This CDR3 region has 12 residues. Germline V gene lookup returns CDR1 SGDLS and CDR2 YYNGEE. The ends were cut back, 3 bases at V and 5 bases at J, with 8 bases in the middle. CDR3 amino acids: CASSAPRTEAFF. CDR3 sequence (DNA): TGTGCCAGCAGCGCCCCTCGTACTGAAGCTTTCTTT. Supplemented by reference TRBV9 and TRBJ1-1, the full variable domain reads DSGVTQTPKHLITATGQRVTLRCSPRSGDLSVYWYQQSLDQGLQFLIQYYNGEERAKGNILERFSAQQFPDLHSELNLSSLELGDSALYFCASSAPRTEAFFGQGTRLTVV.

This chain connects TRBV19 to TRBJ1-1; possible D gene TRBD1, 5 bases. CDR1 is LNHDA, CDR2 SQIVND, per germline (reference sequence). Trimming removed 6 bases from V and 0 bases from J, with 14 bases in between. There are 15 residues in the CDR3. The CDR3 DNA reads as TGTGCCAGTAGGCCGGGGGGGGGTATGAACACTGAAGCTTTCTTT. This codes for CASRPGGGMNTEAFF.

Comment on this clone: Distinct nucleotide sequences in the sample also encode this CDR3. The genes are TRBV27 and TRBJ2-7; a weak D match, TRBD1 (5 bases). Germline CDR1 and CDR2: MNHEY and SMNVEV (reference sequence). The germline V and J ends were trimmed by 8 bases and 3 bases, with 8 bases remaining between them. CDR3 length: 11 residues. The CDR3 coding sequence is TGTGCCAGCGGACAACTCTACGAGCAGTACTTC. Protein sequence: CASGQLYEQYF.

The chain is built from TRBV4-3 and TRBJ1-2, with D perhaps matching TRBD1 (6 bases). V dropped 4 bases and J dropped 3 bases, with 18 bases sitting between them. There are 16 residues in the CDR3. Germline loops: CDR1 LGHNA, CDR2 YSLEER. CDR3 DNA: TGCGCCAGCAGCCCGGGCTCGGGGGCTGGTGACTATGGCTACACCTTC. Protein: CASSPGSGAGDYGYTF.

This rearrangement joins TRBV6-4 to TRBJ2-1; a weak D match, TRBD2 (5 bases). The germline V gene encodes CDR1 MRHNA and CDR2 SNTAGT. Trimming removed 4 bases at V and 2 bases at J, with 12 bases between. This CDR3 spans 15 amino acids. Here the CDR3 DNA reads TGTGCCAGCAGTGGGGAAGCGGCCACCTACAATGAGCAGTTCTTC. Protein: CASSGEAATYNEQFF.

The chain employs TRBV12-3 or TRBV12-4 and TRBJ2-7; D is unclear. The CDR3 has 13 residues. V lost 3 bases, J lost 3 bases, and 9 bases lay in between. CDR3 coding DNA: TGTGCCAGCAGTTTTCAAGGTCTCTACGAGCAGTACTTC. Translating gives CASSFQGLYEQYF.

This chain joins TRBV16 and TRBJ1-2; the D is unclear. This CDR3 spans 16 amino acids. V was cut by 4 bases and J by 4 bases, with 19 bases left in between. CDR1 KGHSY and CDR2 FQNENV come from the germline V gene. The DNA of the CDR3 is TGTGCCAGCAGCCTTAACCTTGGGCAGGTCTTCTATGGCTACACCTTC. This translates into CASSLNLGQVFYGYTF.

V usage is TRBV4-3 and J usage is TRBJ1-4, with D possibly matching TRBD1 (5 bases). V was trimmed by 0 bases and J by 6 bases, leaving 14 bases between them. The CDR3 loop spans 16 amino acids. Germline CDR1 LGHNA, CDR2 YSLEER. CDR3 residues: CASSQEKSQGYEKLFF. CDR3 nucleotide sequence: TGCGCCAGCAGCCAAGAGAAATCGCAGGGCTATGAAAAACTGTTTTTT.

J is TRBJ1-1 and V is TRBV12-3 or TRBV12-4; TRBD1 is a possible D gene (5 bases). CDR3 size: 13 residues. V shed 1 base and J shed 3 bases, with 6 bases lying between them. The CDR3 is CASSLGGDTEAFF. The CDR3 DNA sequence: TGTGCCAGCAGTTTAGGAGGGGACACTGAAGCTTTCTTT.

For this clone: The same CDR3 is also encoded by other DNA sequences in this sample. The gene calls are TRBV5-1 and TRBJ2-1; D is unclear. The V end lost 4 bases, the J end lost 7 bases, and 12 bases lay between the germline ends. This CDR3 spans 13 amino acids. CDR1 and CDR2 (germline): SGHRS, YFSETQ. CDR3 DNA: TGCGCCAGCAGCCCGACCGTAAGGAATGAGCAGTTCTTC. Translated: CASSPTVRNEQFF.

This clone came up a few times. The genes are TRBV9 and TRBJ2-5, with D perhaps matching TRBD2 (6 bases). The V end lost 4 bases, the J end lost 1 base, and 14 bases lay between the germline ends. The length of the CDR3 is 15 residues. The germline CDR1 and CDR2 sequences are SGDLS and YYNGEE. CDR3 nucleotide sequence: TGTGCCAGCAGCCCCCTTTCTAGCGCCCAAGAGACCCAGTACTTC. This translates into CASSPLSSAQETQYF.

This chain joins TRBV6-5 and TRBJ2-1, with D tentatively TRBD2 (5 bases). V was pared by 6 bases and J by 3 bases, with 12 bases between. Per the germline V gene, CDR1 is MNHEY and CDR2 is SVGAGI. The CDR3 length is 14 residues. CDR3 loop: CASSPQGLYNEQFF. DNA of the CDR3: TGTGCCAGCAGCCCACAAGGACTCTACAATGAGCAGTTCTTC.

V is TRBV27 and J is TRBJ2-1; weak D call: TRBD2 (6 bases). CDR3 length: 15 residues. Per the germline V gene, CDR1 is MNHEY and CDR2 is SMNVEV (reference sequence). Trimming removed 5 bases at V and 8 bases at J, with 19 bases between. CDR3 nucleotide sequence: TGTGCCAGCAGTCCACTGACCGGGGACTGGGATGAGCAGTTCTTC. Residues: CASSPLTGDWDEQFF.

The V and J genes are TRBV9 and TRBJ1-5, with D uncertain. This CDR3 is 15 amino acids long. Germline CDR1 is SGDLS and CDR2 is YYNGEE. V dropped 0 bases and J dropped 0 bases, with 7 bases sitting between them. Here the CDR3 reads CASSVGGYSNQPQHF. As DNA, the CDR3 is TGTGCCAGCAGCGTAGGCGGCTATAGCAATCAGCCCCAGCATTTT.

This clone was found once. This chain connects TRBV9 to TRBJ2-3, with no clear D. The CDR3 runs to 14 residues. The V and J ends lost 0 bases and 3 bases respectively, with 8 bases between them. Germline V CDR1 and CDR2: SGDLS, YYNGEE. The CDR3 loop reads CASSVVQETDTQYF. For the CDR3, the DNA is TGTGCCAGCAGCGTAGTCCAGGAGACAGATACGCAGTATTTT.

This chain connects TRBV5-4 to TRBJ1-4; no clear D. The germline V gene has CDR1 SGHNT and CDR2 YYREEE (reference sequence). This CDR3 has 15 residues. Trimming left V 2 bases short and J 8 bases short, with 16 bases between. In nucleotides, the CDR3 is TGTGCCAGCAGCTTTGTGGGAGGGCGAAACGAAAAACTGTTTTTT. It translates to CASSFVGGRNEKLFF.

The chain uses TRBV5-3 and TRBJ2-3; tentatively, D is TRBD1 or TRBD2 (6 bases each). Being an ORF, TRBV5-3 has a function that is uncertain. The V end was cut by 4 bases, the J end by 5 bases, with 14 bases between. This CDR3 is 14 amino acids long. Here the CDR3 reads CARSPEGGLDTQYF. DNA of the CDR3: TGTGCCAGAAGCCCGGAGGGGGGCCTAGATACGCAGTATTTT.

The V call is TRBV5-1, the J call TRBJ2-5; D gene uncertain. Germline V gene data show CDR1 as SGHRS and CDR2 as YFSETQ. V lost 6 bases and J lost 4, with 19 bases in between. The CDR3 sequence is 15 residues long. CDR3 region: CASNPRPELSETQYF. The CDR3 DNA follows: TGCGCCAGCAACCCTAGGCCCGAGTTATCAGAGACCCAGTACTTC.

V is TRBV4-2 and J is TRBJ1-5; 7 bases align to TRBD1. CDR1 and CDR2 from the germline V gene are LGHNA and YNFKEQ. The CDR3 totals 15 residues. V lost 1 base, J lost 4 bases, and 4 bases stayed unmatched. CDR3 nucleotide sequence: TGTGCCAGCAGCCAAGCGGGGACAGAGAATCAGCCCCAGCATTTT. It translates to CASSQAGTENQPQHF.

The CDR3 bases are TGTGCCAGCAGCGCCCGGGACAGCCGCAATGAGCAGTTCTTC. The encoded protein is CASSARDSRNEQFF. The chain joins TRBV7-2 to TRBJ2-1, with 7 bases lining up with TRBD1. The CDR3 length is 14 residues. From germline, CDR1 is SGHTA and CDR2 FQGNSA. Trimming at V came to 5 bases and at J to 6 bases, leaving 7 bases not matched to a gene.

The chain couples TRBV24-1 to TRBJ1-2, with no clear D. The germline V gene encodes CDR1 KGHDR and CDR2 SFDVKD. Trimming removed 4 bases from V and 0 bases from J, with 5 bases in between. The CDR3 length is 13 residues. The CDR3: CATSDRANYGYTF. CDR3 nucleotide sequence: TGTGCCACCAGTGACCGGGCTAACTATGGCTACACCTTC.

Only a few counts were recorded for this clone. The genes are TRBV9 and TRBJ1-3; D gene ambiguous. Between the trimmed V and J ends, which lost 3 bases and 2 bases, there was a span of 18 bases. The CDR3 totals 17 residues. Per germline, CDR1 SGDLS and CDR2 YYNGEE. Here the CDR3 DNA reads TGTGCCAGCAGCGCACAACACCTGGAGGGCGCTGGAAACACCATATATTTT. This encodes CASSAQHLEGAGNTIYF.